The entry below gives a single TCR beta chain sequence along with its context. Its target is unknown. These data are taken from a study of vaccination and CD4 T cells after COVID-19. Treatment meaning: approximately 11-day PBMC culture with coronavirus spike peptide pools or control peptides (ViraFEST assay). ViraFEST grew antigen-specific T cells using peptide pools, then sequenced TCRs. Sequencing of DNA taken from cultured CD4+ T cells relied on the Oncomine TCR Beta short-read assay. Using its own MiXCR run on the PCR reads, TCRdb lists one record per CDR3 protein. The sample consists of several thousand distinct CDR3 sequences, under 25% of them appearing once. The CDR3 covers 14 residues. The V segment lost 5 bases and the J segment 2 bases; nucleotides outside the gene matches: 6. CDR1 and CDR2 (germline): GTSNPN, SVGIG (reference sequence).

This rearrangement joins TRBV30 to TRBJ1-5, with 7 positions matching TRBD1. Sequencing was carried out using CD4+ T cells from blood, cultured in vitro. This sequence originates from a human donor who had recovered from COVID-19. The CDR3 loop is CAWGLDRRNQPQHF. Here the CDR3 DNA reads TGTGCCTGGGGACTGGACAGGCGCAATCAGCCCCAGCATTTT. Full variable domain (remainder filled in from reference TRBV30 and TRBJ1-5): SQTIHQWPATLVQPVGSPLSLECTVEGTSNPNLYWYRQAAGRGLQLLFYSVGIGQISSEVPQNLSASRPQDRQFILSSKKLLLSDSGFYLCAWGLDRRNQPQHFGDGTRLSIL.